This T cell receptor beta chain emerged from a study of T-cell reconstitution after alpha-beta-depleted transplantation in children. Unique molecular identifiers tagged the TCRbeta library. From the PCR reads, TCRdb called clonotypes with MiXCR, one entry per CDR3 protein. The table has approximately 240,000 distinct CDR3 sequences, 7.5% to 10% seen once. This clonotype was seen a handful of times. The germline CDR1 and CDR2 sequences are DFQATT and SNEGSKA (reference sequence). The CDR3 sequence is 15 residues long. Between the trimmed V and J ends, which lost 3 bases and 3 bases, there was a span of 12 bases.

The clonotype originates from a human donor who donated a stem cell graft to a child with SCID. This chain joins TRBV20-1 and TRBJ1-6; D is possibly TRBD1 (5 bases). The sample here was PBMCs from the stem cell graft donor, taken from the stem cell graft. This CDR3 is CSASVRQGYNSPLHF. The CDR3 DNA sequence: TGCAGTGCTAGCGTCCGCCAGGGCTATAATTCACCCCTCCACTTT.